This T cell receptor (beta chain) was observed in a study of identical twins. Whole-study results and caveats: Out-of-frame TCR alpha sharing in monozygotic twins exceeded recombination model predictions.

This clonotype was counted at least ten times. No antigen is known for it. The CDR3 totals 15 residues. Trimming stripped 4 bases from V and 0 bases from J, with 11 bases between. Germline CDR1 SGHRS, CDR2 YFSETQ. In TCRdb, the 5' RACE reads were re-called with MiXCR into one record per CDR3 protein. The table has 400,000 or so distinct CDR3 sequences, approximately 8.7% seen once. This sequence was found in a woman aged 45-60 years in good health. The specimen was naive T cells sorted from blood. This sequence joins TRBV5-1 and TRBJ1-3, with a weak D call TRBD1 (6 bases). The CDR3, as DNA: TGCGCCAGCAGCGAGGGGGGCGACTCTGGAAACACCATATATTTT. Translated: CASSEGGDSGNTIYF.